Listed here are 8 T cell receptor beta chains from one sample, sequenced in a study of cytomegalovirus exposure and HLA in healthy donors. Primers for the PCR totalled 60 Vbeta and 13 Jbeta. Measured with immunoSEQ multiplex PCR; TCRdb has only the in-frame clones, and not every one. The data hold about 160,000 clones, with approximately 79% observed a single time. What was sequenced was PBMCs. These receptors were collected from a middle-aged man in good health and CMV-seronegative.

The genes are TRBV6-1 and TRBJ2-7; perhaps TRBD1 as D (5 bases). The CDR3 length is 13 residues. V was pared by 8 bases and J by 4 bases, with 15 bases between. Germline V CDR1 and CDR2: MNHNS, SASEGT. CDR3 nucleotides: TGTGCCAGCCGATCCACCAGGGCATACGAGCAGTACTTC. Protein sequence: CASRSTRAYEQYF.

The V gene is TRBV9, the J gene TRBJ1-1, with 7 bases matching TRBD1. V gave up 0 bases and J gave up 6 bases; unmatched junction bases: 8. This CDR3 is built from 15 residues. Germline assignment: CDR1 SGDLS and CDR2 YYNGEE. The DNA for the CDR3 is TGTGCCAGCAGCGTAGGGGACAGCCCCGGCCCTGAAGCTTTCTTT. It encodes CASSVGDSPGPEAFF.

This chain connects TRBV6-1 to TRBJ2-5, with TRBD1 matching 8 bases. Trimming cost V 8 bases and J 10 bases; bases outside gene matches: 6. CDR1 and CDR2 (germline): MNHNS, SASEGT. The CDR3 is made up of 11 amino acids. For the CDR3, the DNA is TGTGCCAGCGCCCGGGACAGGCACCAGTACTTC. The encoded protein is CASARDRHQYF.

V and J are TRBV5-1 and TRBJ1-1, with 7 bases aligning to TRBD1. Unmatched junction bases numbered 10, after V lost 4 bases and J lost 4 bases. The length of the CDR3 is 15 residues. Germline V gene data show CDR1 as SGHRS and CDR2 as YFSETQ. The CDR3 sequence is CASSPDRVSSTEAFF. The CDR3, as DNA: TGCGCCAGCAGCCCAGACAGGGTATCGTCCACTGAAGCTTTCTTT.

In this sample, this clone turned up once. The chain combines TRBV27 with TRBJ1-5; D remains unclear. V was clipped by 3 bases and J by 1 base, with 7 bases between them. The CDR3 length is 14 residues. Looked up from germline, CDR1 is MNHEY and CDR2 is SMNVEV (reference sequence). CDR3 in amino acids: CASSLHRSNQPQHF. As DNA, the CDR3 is TGTGCCAGCAGTTTGCACAGAAGCAATCAGCCCCAGCATTTT.

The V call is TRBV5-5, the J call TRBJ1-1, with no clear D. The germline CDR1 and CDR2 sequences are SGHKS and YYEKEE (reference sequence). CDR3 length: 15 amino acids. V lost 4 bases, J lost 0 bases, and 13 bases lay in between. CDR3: CASSLPRSVNTEAFF. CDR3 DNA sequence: TGTGCCAGCAGCCTGCCACGGTCCGTGAACACTGAAGCTTTCTTT.

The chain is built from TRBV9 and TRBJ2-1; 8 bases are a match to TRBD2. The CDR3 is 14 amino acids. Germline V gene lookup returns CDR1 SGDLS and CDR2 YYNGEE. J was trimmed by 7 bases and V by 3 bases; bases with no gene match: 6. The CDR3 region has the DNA TGTGCCAGCAGCGACCGCGGGGGGCTGAATGAGCAGTTCTTC. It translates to CASSDRGGLNEQFF.

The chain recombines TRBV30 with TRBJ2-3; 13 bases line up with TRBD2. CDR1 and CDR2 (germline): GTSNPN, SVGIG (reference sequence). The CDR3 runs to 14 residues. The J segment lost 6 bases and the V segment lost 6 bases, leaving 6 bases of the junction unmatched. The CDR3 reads CACRLAGGRDTQYF. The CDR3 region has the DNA TGTGCCTGTCGACTAGCGGGGGGCCGGGATACGCAGTATTTT. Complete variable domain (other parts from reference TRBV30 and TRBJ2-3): SQTIHQWPATLVQPVGSPLSLECTVEGTSNPNLYWYRQAAGRGLQLLFYSVGIGQISSEVPQNLSASRPQDRQFILSSKKLLLSDSGFYLCACRLAGGRDTQYFGPGTRLTVL.